The clone carrying this T cell receptor (beta chain) was seen ten or more times. The CDR3 consists of 20 residues. V lost 2 bases, J lost 6 bases, and 24 bases stayed unmatched. Germline V CDR1 and CDR2: SGHTA, FQGNSA. The data originate from a study of early T cells in non-severe SARS-CoV-2 infection. The protocol attached unique molecular identifiers to individual cDNA molecules. TCRdb itself ran the 5' RACE reads through MiXCR, one entry per CDR3 protein. The sample carries tens of thousands of distinct CDR3 sequences, about 4.5% recorded once. The source of this sequence is an adult who was a healthcare worker with PCR-confirmed SARS-CoV-2 infection or an uninfected control (not recorded which). Sequenced here: whole blood, sampled at baseline. The J gene is TRBJ1-2, the V gene TRBV7-2; 7 bases match TRBD1. CDR3 region: CASSLLFLSRQGPGRDGYTF. The CDR3 DNA is TGTGCCAGCAGCTTACTATTCCTCTCACGACAGGGCCCCGGTAGGGATGGCTACACCTTC.